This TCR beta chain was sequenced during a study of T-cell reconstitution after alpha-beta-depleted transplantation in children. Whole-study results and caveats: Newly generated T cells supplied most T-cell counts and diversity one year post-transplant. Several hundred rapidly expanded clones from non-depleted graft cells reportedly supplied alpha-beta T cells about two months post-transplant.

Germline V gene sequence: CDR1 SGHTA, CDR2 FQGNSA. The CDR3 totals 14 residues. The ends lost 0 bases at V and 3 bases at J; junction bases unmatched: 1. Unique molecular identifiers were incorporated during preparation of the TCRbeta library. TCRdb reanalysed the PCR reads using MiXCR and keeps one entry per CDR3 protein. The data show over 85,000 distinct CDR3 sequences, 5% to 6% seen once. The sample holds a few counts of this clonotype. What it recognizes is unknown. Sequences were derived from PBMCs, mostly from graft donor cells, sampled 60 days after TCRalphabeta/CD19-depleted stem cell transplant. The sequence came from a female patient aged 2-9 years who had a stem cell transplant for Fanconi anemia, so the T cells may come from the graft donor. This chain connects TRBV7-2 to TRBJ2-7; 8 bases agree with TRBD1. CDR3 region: CASSLAGTGYEQYF. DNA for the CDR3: TGTGCCAGCAGCTTAGCCGGGACAGGCTACGAGCAGTACTTC.